These 10 T cell receptor beta chains originate from one sample sequenced in a study of graft-versus-host responses after intestinal transplantation. Antigens of these TCRs are unknown. Produced via immunoSEQ multiplex PCR; TCRdb's table is partial and in-frame only. The table shows roughly 51,000 clones, with roughly 90% occurring only once. This specimen was unstimulated CD4+ T cells sorted from spleen or lymph node cells, taken before transplant. These receptors all stem from a human donor who was the organ donor for an intestinal transplant.

This clone was observed a few times. The chain joins TRBV7-8 to TRBJ2-3; possible D gene TRBD1, 6 bases. Germline assignment: CDR1 SGHVS and CDR2 FQNEAQ. Trimming took off 4 bases at V and 3 bases at J, with 8 bases between the two ends. The length of the CDR3 is 13 residues. The CDR3 DNA follows: TGTGCCAGCAGCTCTGGACAGACAGATACGCAGTATTTT. The encoded protein is CASSSGQTDTQYF.

The J gene is TRBJ1-2, the V gene TRBV2, with 8 bases fitting TRBD1. V lost 4 bases, J lost 4 bases, and 2 bases stayed unmatched. Germline V gives CDR1 SNHLY, CDR2 FYNNEI. CDR3 length: 13 residues. The CDR3 DNA follows: TGTGCCAGCAGTGGAGGACAGGGCTATGGCTACACCTTC. Translated, it gives CASSGGQGYGYTF.

This clone occurred once. CDR3 sequence reads: CASSFTGTYGYTF. The CDR3 DNA reads as TGTGCCAGCAGTTTTACAGGCACCTATGGCTACACCTTC. This chain uses TRBV28 with TRBJ1-2; possibly TRBD1 for D (5 bases). V lost 3 bases and J 4 bases, leaving 9 bases between the germline ends. The CDR3 is 13 residues long. The germline CDR1 and CDR2 sequences are MDHEN and SYDVKM.

The chain joins TRBV13 to TRBJ1-2; D gene unclear. CDR3 size: 16 residues. Germline V CDR1 and CDR2: PRHDT, FYEKMQ (reference sequence). Trimming took 0 bases from V and 4 from J, leaving 15 bases between them. CDR3 DNA: TGTGCCAGCAGCTTAGGCCAGGCTCCCGGCAGCTATGGCTACACCTTC. Amino acid sequence: CASSLGQAPGSYGYTF.

About this clone: At one boundary the junction diverges from the germline segment, which might be a read error. The same CDR3 is also encoded by other DNA sequences in this sample. V gene TRBV27 combines with J gene TRBJ1-3, with D possibly TRBD1 on 6 matching bases. Germline values: CDR1 MNHEY, CDR2 SMNVEV (reference sequence). The CDR3 is made up of 15 amino acids. CDR3 coding DNA: TGTGCCAGTAGTTCACGACGCGGACAGCCCTGGACCATATATTTT. Protein sequence: CASSSRRGQPWTIYF.

The chain links TRBV19 to TRBJ2-7; a possible D gene is TRBD1 (5 bases). Trimming took off 4 bases at V and 2 bases at J, with 12 bases between the two ends. This CDR3 is 14 amino acids long. The germline V gene encodes CDR1 LNHDA and CDR2 SQIVND (reference sequence). In DNA, the CDR3 is TGTGCCAGTAGTAGAATCGACAGTACCTACGAGCAGTACTTC. Amino acid sequence: CASSRIDSTYEQYF. Looking up the rest from reference TRBV19 and TRBJ2-7 gives the full variable domain: DGGITQSPKYLFRKEGQNVTLSCEQNLNHDAMYWYRQDPGQGLRLIYYSQIVNDFQKGDIAEGYSVSREKKESFPLTVTSAQKNPTAFYLCASSRIDSTYEQYFGPGTRLTVT.

The gene calls are TRBV11-2 and TRBJ2-4; a possible D gene is TRBD1 (6 bases). Germline CDR1 is SGHAT and CDR2 is FQNNGV. The CDR3 contains 14 residues. V gave up 4 bases and J gave up 8 bases, with 15 bases separating them. For the CDR3, the DNA is TGTGCCAGCAGCTCCGGACAGAGTGCTGACATTCAGTACTTC. Translation: CASSSGQSADIQYF.

The genes are TRBV7-2 and TRBJ2-2; 8 positions agree with TRBD2. The CDR3 contains 15 residues. V dropped 0 bases and J dropped 7; count of bases not matched to a gene: 4. CDR1 is SGHTA and CDR2 is FQGNSA in the germline V gene. DNA of the CDR3: TGTGCCAGCAGCTTAGCTAGCGGGACGGGCGGGGAGCTGTTTTTT. It codes for CASSLASGTGGELFF.

The chain couples TRBV28 to TRBJ1-1; 7 nucleotides line up with TRBD1. The CDR3 has 11 residues. Trimming removed 3 bases from V and 10 bases from J; junction bases left unmatched: 2. The germline gives CDR1 MDHEN, CDR2 SYDVKM. In nucleotides, the CDR3 is TGTGCCAGCAGTTTCCAGGGGGGAGCTTTCTTT. Translating it yields CASSFQGGAFF.

This clone was counted only a few times. The chain carries TRBV7-9 and TRBJ1-1, with D perhaps TRBD1 (5 bases). The V and J ends lost 4 bases and 6 bases respectively, with 12 bases between them. The CDR3 covers 13 residues. Looked up from germline, CDR1 is SEHNR and CDR2 is FQNEAQ (reference sequence). The CDR3 coding sequence is TGTGCCAGCAGCTCAAGCGCGGGGGCTGAAGCTTTCTTT. Translated, it gives CASSSSAGAEAFF.